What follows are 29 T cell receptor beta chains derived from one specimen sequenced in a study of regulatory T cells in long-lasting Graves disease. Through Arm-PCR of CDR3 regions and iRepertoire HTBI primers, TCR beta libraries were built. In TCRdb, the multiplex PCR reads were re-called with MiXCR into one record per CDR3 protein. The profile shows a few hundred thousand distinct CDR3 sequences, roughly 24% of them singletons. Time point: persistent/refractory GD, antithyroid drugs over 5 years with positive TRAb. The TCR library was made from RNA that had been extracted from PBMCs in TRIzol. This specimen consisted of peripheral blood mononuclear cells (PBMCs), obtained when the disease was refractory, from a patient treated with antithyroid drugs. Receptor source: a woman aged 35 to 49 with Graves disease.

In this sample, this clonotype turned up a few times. CDR3 protein: CASTPAGEQWTQYF. In DNA form, the CDR3 reads TGTGCCAGCACCCCGGCAGGGGAGCAGTGGACCCAGTACTTC. This chain joins TRBV2 and TRBJ2-5; tentatively, D is TRBD1 (6 bases). The germline CDR1 and CDR2 sequences are SNHLY and FYNNEI. CDR3 length equals 14 residues. The ends were cut back, 7 bases at V and 7 bases at J, with 19 bases in the middle.

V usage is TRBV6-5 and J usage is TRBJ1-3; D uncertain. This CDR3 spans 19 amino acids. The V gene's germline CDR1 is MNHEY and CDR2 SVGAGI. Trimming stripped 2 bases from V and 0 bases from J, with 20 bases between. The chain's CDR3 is CASSYLGRAFGFSGNTIYF. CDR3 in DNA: TGTGCCAGCAGTTACCTCGGGCGGGCGTTCGGCTTCTCTGGAAACACCATATATTTT.

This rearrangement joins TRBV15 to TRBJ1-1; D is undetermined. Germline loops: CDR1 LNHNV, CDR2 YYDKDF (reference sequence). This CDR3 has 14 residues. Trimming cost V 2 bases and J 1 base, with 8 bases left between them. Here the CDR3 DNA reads TGTGCCACCAGCAGATATCTGTCGAACACTGAAGCTTTCTTT. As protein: CATSRYLSNTEAFF.

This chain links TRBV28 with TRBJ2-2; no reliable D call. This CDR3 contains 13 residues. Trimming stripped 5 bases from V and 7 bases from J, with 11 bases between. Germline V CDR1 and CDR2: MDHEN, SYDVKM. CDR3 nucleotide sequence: TGTGCCAGCAGTCAACCGTACGGCGGGGAGCTGTTTTTT. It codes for CASSQPYGGELFF.

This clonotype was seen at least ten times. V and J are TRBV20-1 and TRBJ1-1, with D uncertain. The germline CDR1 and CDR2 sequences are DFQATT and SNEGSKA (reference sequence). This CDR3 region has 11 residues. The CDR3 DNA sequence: TGCACTATACTCTTGACCACTGAAGCTTTCTTT. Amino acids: CTILLTTEAFF.

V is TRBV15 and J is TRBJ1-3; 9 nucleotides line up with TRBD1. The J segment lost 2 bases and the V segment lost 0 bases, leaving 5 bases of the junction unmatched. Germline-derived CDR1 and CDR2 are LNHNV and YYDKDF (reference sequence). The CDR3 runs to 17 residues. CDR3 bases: TGTGCCACCAGCAGAGACCCGCGACAGGGGGCTGGAAACACCATATATTTT. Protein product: CATSRDPRQGAGNTIYF.

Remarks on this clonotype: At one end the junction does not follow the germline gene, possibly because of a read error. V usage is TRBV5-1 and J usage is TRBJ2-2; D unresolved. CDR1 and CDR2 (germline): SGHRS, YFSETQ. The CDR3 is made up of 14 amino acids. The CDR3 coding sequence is TGCGCCAGCAGCTCACGGACGAACGCCGGGGAGCTGTTTTTT. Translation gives CASSSRTNAGELFF.

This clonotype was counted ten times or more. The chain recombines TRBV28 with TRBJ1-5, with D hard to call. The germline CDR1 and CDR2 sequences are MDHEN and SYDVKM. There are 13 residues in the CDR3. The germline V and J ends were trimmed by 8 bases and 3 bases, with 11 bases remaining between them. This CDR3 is CASGRIVNQPQHF. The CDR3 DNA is TGTGCCAGCGGGAGGATTGTCAATCAGCCCCAGCATTTT.

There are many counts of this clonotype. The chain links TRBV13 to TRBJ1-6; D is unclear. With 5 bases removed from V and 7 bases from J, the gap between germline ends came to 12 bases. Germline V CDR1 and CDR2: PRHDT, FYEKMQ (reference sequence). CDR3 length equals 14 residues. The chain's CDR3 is CASSEQRKNSPLHF. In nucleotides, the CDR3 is TGTGCCAGCAGCGAACAGAGAAAAAATTCACCCCTCCACTTT.

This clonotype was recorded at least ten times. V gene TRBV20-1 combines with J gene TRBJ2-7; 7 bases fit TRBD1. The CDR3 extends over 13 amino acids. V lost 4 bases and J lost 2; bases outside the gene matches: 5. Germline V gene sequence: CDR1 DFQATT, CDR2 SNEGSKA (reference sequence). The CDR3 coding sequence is TGCAGTGCTATCGGGGACAGCACCTACGAGCAGTACTTC. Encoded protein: CSAIGDSTYEQYF.

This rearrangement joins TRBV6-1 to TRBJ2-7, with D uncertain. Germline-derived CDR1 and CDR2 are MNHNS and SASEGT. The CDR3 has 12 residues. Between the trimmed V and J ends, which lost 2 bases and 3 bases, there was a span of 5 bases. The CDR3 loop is CASSEIYYEQYF. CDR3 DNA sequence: TGTGCCAGCAGTGAAATCTACTACGAGCAGTACTTC.

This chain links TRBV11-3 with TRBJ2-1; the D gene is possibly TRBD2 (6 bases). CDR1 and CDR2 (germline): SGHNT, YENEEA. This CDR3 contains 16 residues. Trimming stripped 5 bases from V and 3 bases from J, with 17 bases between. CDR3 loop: CASSPSPSAYYNEQFF. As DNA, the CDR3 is TGTGCCAGCAGCCCCTCCCCTAGCGCCTACTACAATGAGCAGTTCTTC.

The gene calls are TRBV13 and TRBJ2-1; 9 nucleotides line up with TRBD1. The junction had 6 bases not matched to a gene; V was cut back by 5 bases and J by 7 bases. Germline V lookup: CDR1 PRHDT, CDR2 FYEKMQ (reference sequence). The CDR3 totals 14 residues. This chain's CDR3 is CASSPPGTGNEQFF. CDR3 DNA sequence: TGTGCCAGCAGCCCCCCCGGGACAGGGAATGAGCAGTTCTTC.

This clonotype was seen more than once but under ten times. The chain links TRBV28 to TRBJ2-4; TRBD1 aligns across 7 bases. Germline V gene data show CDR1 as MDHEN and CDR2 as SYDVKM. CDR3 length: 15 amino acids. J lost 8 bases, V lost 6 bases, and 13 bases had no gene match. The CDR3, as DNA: TGTGCCAGCAGGCCCCGGGACAGCTTAAGGGACATTCAGTACTTC. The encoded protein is CASRPRDSLRDIQYF. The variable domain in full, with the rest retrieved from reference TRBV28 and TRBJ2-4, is DVKVTQSSRYLVKRTGEKVFLECVQDMDHENMFWYRQDPGLGLRLIYFSYDVKMKEKGDIPEGYSVSREKKERFSLILESASTNQTSMYLCASRPRDSLRDIQYFGAGTRLSVL.

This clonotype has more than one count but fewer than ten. CDR3 nucleotide sequence: TGTGCCAGTAATCGGGCACACCAAGGACAGCCCCAGCATTTT. It yields the protein CASNRAHQGQPQHF. This chain links TRBV19 with TRBJ1-5; D is undetermined. The V gene's germline CDR1 is LNHDA and CDR2 SQIVND (reference sequence). Trimming pared 7 bases from V and 7 bases from J, leaving 17 bases between. This CDR3 comprises 14 residues. The whole variable domain, remainder taken from reference TRBV19 and TRBJ1-5, is DGGITQSPKYLFRKEGQNVTLSCEQNLNHDAMYWYRQDPGQGLRLIYYSQIVNDFQKGDIAEGYSVSREKKESFPLTVTSAQKNPTAFYLCASNRAHQGQPQHFGDGTRLSIL.

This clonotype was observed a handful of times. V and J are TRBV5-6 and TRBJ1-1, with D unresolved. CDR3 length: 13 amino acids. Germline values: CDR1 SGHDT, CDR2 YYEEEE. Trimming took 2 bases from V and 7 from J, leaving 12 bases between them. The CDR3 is CASSFLGRNEAFF. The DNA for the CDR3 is TGTGCCAGCAGCTTTCTCGGACGGAATGAAGCTTTCTTT.

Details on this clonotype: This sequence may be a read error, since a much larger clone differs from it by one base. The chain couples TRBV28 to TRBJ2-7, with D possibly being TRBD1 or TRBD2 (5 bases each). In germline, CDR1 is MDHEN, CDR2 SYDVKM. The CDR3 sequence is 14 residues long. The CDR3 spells CAGSEGRIHYEQYF. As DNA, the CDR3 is TGTGCCGGCAGTGAGGGACGGATCCACTACGAGCAGTACTTC.

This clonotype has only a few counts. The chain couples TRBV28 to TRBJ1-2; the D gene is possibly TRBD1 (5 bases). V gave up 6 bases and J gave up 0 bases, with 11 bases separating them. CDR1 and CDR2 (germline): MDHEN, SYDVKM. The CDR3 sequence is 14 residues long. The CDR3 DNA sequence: TGTGCCAGCAGACGGGGCAGAGCTAACTATGGCTACACCTTC. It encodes CASRRGRANYGYTF.

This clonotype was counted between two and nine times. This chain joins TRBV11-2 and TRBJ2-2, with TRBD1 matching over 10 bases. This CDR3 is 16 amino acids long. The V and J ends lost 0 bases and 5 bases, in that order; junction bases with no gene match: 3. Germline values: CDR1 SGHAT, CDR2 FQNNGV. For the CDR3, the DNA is TGTGCCAGCAGCTTAGATAAGGGACAGGGGACCGGGGAGCTGTTTTTT. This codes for CASSLDKGQGTGELFF.

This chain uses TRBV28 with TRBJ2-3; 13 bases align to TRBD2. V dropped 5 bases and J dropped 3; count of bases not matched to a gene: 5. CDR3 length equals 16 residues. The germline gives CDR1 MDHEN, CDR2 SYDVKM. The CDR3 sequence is CASSRLAGGQTDTQYF. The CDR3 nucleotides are TGTGCCAGCAGTCGACTAGCGGGAGGCCAAACAGATACGCAGTATTTT.

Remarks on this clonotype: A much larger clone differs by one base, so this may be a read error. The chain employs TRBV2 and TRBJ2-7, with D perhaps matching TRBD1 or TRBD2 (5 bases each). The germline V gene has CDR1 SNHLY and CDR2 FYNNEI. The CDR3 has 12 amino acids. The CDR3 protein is CARGWGSYEQCF. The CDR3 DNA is TGTGCCAGGGGGTGGGGGTCCTACGAGCAGTGCTTC.

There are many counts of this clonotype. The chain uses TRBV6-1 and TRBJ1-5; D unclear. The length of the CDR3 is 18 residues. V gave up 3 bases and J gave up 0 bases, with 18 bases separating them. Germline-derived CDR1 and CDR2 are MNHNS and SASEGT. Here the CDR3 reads CASSDLPPTGYSNQPQHF. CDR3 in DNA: TGTGCCAGCAGTGATCTCCCCCCTACCGGTTATAGCAATCAGCCCCAGCATTTT.

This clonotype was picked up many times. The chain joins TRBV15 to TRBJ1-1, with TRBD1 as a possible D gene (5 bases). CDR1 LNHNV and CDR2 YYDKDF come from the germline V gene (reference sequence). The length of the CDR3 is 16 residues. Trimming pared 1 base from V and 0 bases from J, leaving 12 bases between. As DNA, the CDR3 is TGTGCCACCAGCAGAGGTGGTACAGGAGTGAACACTGAAGCTTTCTTT. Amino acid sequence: CATSRGGTGVNTEAFF.

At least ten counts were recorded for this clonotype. CDR3 loop: CASSSITGGPTSRGYTF. The DNA of the CDR3 is TGTGCCAGCAGCTCAATTACGGGGGGACCTACGTCCAGGGGCTACACCTTC. The chain recombines TRBV11-2 with TRBJ1-2; a possible D gene is TRBD1 (5 bases). Germline CDR1 and CDR2: SGHAT and FQNNGV. The CDR3 runs to 17 residues. V shed 4 bases and J shed 8 bases, with 26 bases lying between them.

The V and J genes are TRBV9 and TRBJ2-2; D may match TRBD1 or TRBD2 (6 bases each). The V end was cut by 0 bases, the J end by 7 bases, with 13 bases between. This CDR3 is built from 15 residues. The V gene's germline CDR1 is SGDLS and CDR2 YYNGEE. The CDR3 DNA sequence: TGTGCCAGCAGCGTAGGATGGGGGGCGGTCGGGGAGCTGTTTTTT. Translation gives CASSVGWGAVGELFF. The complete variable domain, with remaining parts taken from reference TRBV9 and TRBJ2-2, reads DSGVTQTPKHLITATGQRVTLRCSPRSGDLSVYWYQQSLDQGLQFLIQYYNGEERAKGNILERFSAQQFPDLHSELNLSSLELGDSALYFCASSVGWGAVGELFFGEGSRLTVL.

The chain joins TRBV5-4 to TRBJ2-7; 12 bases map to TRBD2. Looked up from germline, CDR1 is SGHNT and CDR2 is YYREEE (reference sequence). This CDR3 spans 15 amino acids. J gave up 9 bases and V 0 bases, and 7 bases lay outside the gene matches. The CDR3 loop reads CASSLGGLAGLGQYF. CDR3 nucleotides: TGTGCCAGCAGCTTGGGGGGACTAGCGGGTTTGGGGCAGTACTTC.

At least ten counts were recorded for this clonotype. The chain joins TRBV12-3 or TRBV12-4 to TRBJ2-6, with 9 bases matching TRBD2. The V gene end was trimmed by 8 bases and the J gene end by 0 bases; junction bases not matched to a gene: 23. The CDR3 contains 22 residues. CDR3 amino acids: CASGLRVWGYLAGSSGANVLTF. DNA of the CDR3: TGTGCCAGCGGCCTCCGCGTATGGGGTTATCTAGCGGGAAGCTCTGGGGCCAACGTCCTGACTTTC.

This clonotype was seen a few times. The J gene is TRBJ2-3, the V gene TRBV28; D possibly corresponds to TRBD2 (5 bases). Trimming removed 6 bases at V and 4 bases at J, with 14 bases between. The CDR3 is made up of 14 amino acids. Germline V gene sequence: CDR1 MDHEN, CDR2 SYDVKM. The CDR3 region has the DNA TGTGCCAGCAGGGCCTCCTCCGGGGCAGATACGCAGTATTTT. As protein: CASRASSGADTQYF.

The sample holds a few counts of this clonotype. CDR3: CASVRRRNSPLHF. The CDR3 bases are TGTGCCAGTGTGAGACGGAGAAATTCACCCCTCCACTTT. This rearrangement joins TRBV6-1 to TRBJ1-6; D is unresolved. The germline gives CDR1 MNHNS, CDR2 SASEGT. V gave up 9 bases and J gave up 7 bases, with 13 bases separating them. The CDR3 contains 13 residues.